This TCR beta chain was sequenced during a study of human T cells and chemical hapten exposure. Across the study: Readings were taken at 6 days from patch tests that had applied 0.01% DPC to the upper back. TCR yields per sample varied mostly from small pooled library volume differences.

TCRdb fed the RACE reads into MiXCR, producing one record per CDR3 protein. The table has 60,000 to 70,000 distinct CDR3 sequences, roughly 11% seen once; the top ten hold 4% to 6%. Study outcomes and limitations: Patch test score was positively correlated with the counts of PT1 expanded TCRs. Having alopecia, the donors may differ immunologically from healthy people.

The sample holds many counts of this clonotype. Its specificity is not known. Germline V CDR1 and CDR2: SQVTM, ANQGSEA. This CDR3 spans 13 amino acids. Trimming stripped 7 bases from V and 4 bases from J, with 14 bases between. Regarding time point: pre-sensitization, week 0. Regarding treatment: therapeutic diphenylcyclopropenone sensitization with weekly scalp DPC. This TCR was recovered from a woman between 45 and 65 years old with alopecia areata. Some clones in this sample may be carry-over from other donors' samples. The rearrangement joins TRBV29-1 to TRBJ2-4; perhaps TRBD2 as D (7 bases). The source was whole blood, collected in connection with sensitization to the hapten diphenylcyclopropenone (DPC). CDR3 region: CSEQQGGKNIQYF. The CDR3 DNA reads TGCAGCGAACAACAGGGAGGGAAAAACATTCAGTACTTC.